Listed here are 11 T cell receptor beta chains from one sample, sequenced in a study of blood T cell repertoires in COVID-19 (dated by TCRdb to about 2020). Receptor libraries were prepared by the immunoSEQ multiplex PCR assay. TCRdb re-hosts the immuneACCESS table, in-frame sequences only. Its copies lack some clones; in the studies checked, an unresolved V gene accounts for under half of them, and the cause for the rest is not known. This sample gives about 180,000 clones in total; roughly 86% of them show up just once. The ten largest make up 2.9% of the sample. Source material: peripheral blood. All receptors derive from a woman in her twenties or thirties with active or convalescent COVID-19.

J is TRBJ2-1 and V is TRBV7-9; possible D gene TRBD1, 6 bases. The germline gives CDR1 SEHNR, CDR2 FQNEAQ (reference sequence). This CDR3 is 15 amino acids long. V shed 7 bases and J shed 7 bases, with 20 bases lying between them. The CDR3 DNA reads as TGTGCCAGCACCCTACGGGCACAGGGTTTTAATGAGCAGTTCTTC. It encodes CASTLRAQGFNEQFF.

This chain joins TRBV19 and TRBJ1-4; D unresolved. Trimming shortened V by 9 bases and J by 4 bases, and 6 bases separated the two germline ends. The length of the CDR3 is 11 residues. Germline V gives CDR1 LNHDA, CDR2 SQIVND (reference sequence). CDR3 residues: CASFFNEKLFF. The CDR3 DNA sequence: TGTGCCAGCTTTTTTAATGAAAAACTGTTTTTT.

Comments on this clone: The identical CDR3 is also encoded by other nucleotide sequences in the sample. The CDR3 sequence is CASSRSGGNTEAFF. CDR3 nucleotides: TGTGCCAGCAGTCGTTCAGGGGGGAACACTGAAGCTTTCTTT. The rearrangement uses TRBV28 and TRBJ1-1; 7 positions match TRBD1. The germline gives CDR1 MDHEN, CDR2 SYDVKM. This CDR3 spans 14 amino acids. With V trimmed by 5 bases and J by 1 base, 4 bases remained unmatched.

V is TRBV29-1 and J is TRBJ1-2; D unresolved. This CDR3 has 12 residues. The germline CDR1 and CDR2 sequences are SQVTM and ANQGSEA. V lost 3 bases to trimming and J lost 1 base, with 6 bases between them. CDR3 amino acids: CSVEQVNYGYTF. In nucleotides, the CDR3 is TGCAGCGTTGAGCAGGTTAACTATGGCTACACCTTC.

This clone has a single count. The chain employs TRBV18 and TRBJ1-2; 12 positions agree with TRBD1. With V trimmed by 8 bases and J by 4 bases, 11 bases remained unmatched. The germline CDR1 and CDR2 sequences are KGHSH and LQKENI. The CDR3 runs 16 residues. The CDR3 bases are TGTGCCAGCGCAACGACTGGGACAGGGGGCGCCTATGGCTACACCTTC. This translates into CASATTGTGGAYGYTF. Based on the CDR3 plus reference TRBV18 and TRBJ1-2, the full variable domain is NAGVMQNPRHLVRRRGQEARLRCSPMKGHSHVYWYRQLPEEGLKFMVYLQKENIIDESGMPKERFSAEFPKEGPSILRIQQVVRGDSAAYFCASATTGTGGAYGYTFGSGTRLTVV.

The genes are TRBV6-5 and TRBJ2-3; 9 bases agree with TRBD2. After removal of 0 bases from V and 8 bases from J, the junction contained 9 bases not matched to a gene. The CDR3 spans 16 residues. Germline CDR1 reads MNHEY; CDR2 reads SVGAGI. CDR3 in amino acids: CASSYSGAGGLGTQYF. CDR3 coding DNA: TGTGCCAGCAGTTACTCCGGAGCGGGGGGCCTAGGTACGCAGTATTTT.

The rearrangement links TRBV6-2 or TRBV6-3 to TRBJ1-1; D gene ambiguous. CDR1 is MNHEY and CDR2 is SVGEGT in the germline V gene. The CDR3 has 11 amino acids. The V end was cut by 8 bases, the J end by 11 bases, with 15 bases between. For the CDR3, the DNA is TGTGCCAGCGGCCGGGCCCGTAAGGCTTTCTTT. Its protein product is CASGRARKAFF.

This clone was observed a single time. V is TRBV18 and J is TRBJ2-7; 7 nucleotides match TRBD1. The J segment lost 5 bases and the V segment lost 4 bases, leaving 5 bases of the junction unmatched. CDR1 is KGHSH, CDR2 LQKENI, per germline. This CDR3 is 13 amino acids long. The chain's CDR3 is CASSLRQGDEQYF. The CDR3 DNA follows: TGTGCCAGCTCACTCCGACAGGGCGACGAGCAGTACTTC.

The chain employs TRBV3-1 (or the pseudogene TRBV3-2) and TRBJ1-1, with no clear D. The CDR3 is made up of 13 amino acids. V was trimmed by 5 bases and J by 0 bases, leaving 7 bases between them. The germline V gene encodes CDR1 LGHDT and CDR2 YNNKEL (reference sequence). The CDR3 DNA is TGTGCCAGCAGCTTTAATTTGAACACTGAAGCTTTCTTT. Translating gives CASSFNLNTEAFF.

This chain connects TRBV5-1 to TRBJ2-5; possible D gene TRBD2, 6 bases. Germline assignment: CDR1 SGHRS and CDR2 YFSETQ. Trimming took off 4 bases at V and 1 base at J, with 17 bases between the two ends. This CDR3 has 16 residues. CDR3 residues: CASSRGSGGPQETQYF. The CDR3 region has the DNA TGCGCCAGCAGCCGGGGGAGCGGAGGTCCCCAAGAGACCCAGTACTTC.

CDR3 nucleotides: TGCGCCAGCAGCCTACAGTCATTCGGCAATCAGCCCCAGCATTTT. As protein: CASSLQSFGNQPQHF. This chain links TRBV4-1 with TRBJ1-5; D uncertain. From germline, CDR1 is MGHRA and CDR2 YSYEKL. The CDR3 length is 15 residues. Trimming removed 4 bases from V and 2 bases from J, with 12 bases in between.